Here is one TCR beta chain with its context. In its sample, this clonotype was seen a few times. Its antigen specificity is not known. Qualities for individual bases were not recorded, and no much larger clone is one base off. Stable Graves' hyperthyroidism was defined as no progression to ophthalmopathy during 18 months of follow-up. Hyperthyroidism patients were newly diagnosed, with disease duration under 2 months, and aged 18 to 65 years. Exclusion was applied to patients with uncontrolled infections, other autoimmune diseases, pregnancy or lactation. Clinical symptoms, serum thyroxine and TRAb, thyroid ultrasound, and orbital computed tomography formed the basis for the diagnoses. Ficoll-Paque density gradient centrifugation was used to isolate PBMCs from around 9.1 ml of fresh peripheral blood. Total RNA was extracted using Trizol reagent, and RNA quality was assessed on an Agilent 2100 Bioanalyzer.

The CDR3 numbers 13 residues from cysteine through phenylalanine. Kept here is only the CDR3 DNA, which spans 39 bases and is read in frame from base 1. Deletion took 3 bases off V and 6 bases off J, with a span of 9 bases between the germline ends. The germline V gene specifies SGHRS as CDR1 and YFSETQ as CDR2. This entry belongs to a study of T cells in Graves' hyperthyroidism and ophthalmopathy (dated by TCRdb to the late 2010s). With respect to the entire study: Peripheral blood was collected at initial diagnosis, before any treatment. A discovery cohort of about a hundred patients, 43 with Graves' ophthalmopathy and about 58 with stable Graves' hyperthyroidism, was used to find distinguishing TCR V-J signatures. Whether ophthalmopathy could be predicted prospectively was tested in an independent validation cohort made up of under 20 hyperthyroidism patients plus 17 patients who later progressed to ophthalmopathy. The 75 to 100 discovery patients were randomly split 7:3 into training and test sets. In addition, the study compared T-cell repertoires in thyroid tissue and in blood from roughly six Graves' hyperthyroidism patients. After blood sampling, hyperthyroidism patients were treated with methimazole at a starting dose of 30 mg daily, and ophthalmopathy patients were treated with high-dose intravenous methylprednisolone. The paper reports TCR Vbeta CDR3 sequencing of some 140 peripheral blood samples: 43 ophthalmopathy, roughly 80 hyperthyroidism and approximately 17 progressor patients. Summary of the overall study and its limitations: In validation, the model predicted progression to ophthalmopathy a median of roughly 6.5 months before onset, with roughly 68% sensitivity and roughly 72% specificity. Most expanded thyroid clonotypes (frequency above 0.001) were also found in blood, which suggests that blood repertoires may mirror thyroid immune responses. No statistical method was used to fix the sample size in advance, and group allocation was not hidden from the investigators. In cross-validation, a model built on a 13 V-J signature told ophthalmopathy apart from stable hyperthyroidism with over 85% sensitivity and about 81% specificity, and in testing the same model reached 80%/75%.

The TCR beta CDR3 regions were amplified from the RNA transcripts. The TCR CDR3 was subjected to a first round of RT-PCR using the HTBI primer set and the Qiagen OneStep RT-PCR kit. The libraries were constructed in a second round of multiplex PCR and then size-selected and purified. Libraries were sequenced paired-end with 100 bp reads on an Illumina HiSeq2000. In the paper's pipeline: SOAPnuke was used to process the raw data, with reads discarded if the reads contained adapters or uncalled bases, had a mean Phred below 15, or lacked an exact constant-primer or identifier match. High-quality paired reads were merged using COPE v1.2.5, and each unique nucleotide sequence was defined as a clonotype. Clonotypes were aligned to IMGT TRBV, TRBD and TRBJ reference segments using MiTCR v1.1. The analysis was restricted to V-J combinations with a frequency above 0.0001, which together covered 99% to 99.2% of the repertoires. The TCS score was defined as F50 (clonal expansion) divided by E x V (chaos), with BLOSUM62-based TCRdist calculated between CDR3 peptides within each V-J. Welch's t-statistics and random forest reduced fewer than 550 V-J features to 10 to 15, which were used in a naive Bayes classifier (R e1071). The raw public reads went through TCRdb reprocessing: fastp at Q25, MiXCR clone calling, in-frame beta chains kept. Rows matching on CDR3 protein sequence are summarized as one entry with the most common DNA and genes. TCRdb's processing, not the authors' own work, is the source of the V and J calls. This sample gives some 350,000 distinct CDR3 sequences in total; 25% of them show up just once. The top ten clones comprise around 70% of the sample.

The rearrangement joined TRBV5-1 to TRBJ2-2; the D gene is possibly TRBD1, with 5 bases matching. The sequenced sample was blood. The TCR sequence derives from a man aged 50 to 59 with Graves' hyperthyroidism. The base sequence is TGCGCCAGCAGCTGGACACTCTCCGGGGAGCTGTTTTTT. Translation gives CASSWTLSGELFF.